Detailed here is one T cell receptor beta chain. Its cognate antigen is unknown. Single viable CD3+CD4+CD8-CD45RO+ cells were sorted as the memory CD4+ T cells. The CDR3 runs 12 residues. The germline V and J ends were trimmed by 3 bases and 2 bases, with 1 base remaining between them. Germline V gives CDR1 ENHRY, CDR2 SYGVKD. The data belong to a study of memory CD4+ T cells and cytomegalovirus serostatus. Overall study results and limits: The CMV-associated TCR signature appears largely within the CD4+ memory repertoire. Each of approximately 69 CMV-associated TCRbeta sequences occurred in one to five individuals. A US-trained random forest predicted CMV serostatus with median AUC around 0.93.

How the authors handled the data: Out-of-frame sequences were removed, leaving 2,204,828 distinct TCRbeta sequences. The data were produced by immunoSEQ multiplex PCR, yet TCRdb's version contains in-frame clones alone and is incomplete. V and J calls and clone size are those listed in that table; D and trimming were worked out from the DNA. The table shows tens of thousands of clones, with over 60% occurring only once. The receptor was derived from an adult in good health and CMV-seronegative. The chain uses TRBV10-3 and TRBJ2-2; D is unclear. Sequenced input: memory CD4+ T cells from blood. Here the CDR3 reads CAISENTGELFF. In nucleotides, the CDR3 is TGTGCCATCAGTGAAAACACCGGGGAGCTGTTTTTT.